This TCR beta chain was sequenced in a study of cytomegalovirus exposure and HLA in healthy donors. Study-wide points: Overall, about 160 TCR beta chains were annotated as cytomegalovirus-associated.

As concerns this clone: The antigen is not known.

The germline V and J ends were trimmed by 0 bases and 7 bases, with 13 bases remaining between them. This CDR3 contains 14 residues. Germline loops: CDR1 MNHEY, CDR2 SVGAGI. Measured with immunoSEQ multiplex PCR; TCRdb has only the in-frame clones, and not every one. The data contain 120,000 or so clones, 90% to 96% of them singletons. This TCR was sampled from a man between 18 and 35 years old in good health and CMV-seronegative. This chain uses TRBV6-5 with TRBJ2-7; maybe TRBD1 (6 bases). Specimen: PBMCs. CDR3 residues: CASSYSAGEGEQYF. In DNA form, the CDR3 reads TGTGCCAGCAGTTACTCGGCAGGGGAAGGGGAGCAGTACTTC.